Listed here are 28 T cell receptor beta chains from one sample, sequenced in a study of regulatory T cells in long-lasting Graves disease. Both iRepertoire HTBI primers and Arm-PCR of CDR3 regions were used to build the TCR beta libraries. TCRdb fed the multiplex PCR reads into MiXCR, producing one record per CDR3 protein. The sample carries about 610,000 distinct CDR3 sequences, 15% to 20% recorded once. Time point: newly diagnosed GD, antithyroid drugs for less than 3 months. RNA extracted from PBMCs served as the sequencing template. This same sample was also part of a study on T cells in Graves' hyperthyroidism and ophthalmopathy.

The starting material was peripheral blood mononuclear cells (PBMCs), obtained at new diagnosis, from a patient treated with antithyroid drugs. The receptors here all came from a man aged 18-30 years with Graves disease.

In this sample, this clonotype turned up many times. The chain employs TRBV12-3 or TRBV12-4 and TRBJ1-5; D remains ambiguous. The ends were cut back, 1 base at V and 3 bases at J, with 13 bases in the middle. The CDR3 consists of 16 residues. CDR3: CASSLGVRRNNQPQHF. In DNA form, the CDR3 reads TGTGCCAGCAGTTTAGGGGTCCGGAGAAACAATCAGCCCCAGCATTTT.

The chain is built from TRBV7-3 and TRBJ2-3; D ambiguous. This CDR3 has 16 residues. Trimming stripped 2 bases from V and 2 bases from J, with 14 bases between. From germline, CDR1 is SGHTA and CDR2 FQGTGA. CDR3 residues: CASSLRALTATDTQYF. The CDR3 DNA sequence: TGTGCCAGCAGCTTACGGGCCCTCACAGCCACAGATACGCAGTATTTT.

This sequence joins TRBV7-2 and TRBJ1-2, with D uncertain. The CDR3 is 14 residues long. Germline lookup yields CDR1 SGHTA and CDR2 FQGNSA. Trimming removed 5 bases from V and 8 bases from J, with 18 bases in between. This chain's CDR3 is CASSLTRRAQGYTF. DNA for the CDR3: TGTGCCAGCAGCCTCACACGACGGGCTCAAGGCTACACCTTC.

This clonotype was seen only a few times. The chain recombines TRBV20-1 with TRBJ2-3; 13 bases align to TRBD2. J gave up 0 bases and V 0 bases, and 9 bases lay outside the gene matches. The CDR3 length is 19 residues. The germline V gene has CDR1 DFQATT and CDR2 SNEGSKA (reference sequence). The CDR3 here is CSARDSRLAGGRSTDTQYF. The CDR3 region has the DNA TGCAGTGCTAGAGATTCACGACTAGCGGGAGGAAGGAGCACAGATACGCAGTATTTT.

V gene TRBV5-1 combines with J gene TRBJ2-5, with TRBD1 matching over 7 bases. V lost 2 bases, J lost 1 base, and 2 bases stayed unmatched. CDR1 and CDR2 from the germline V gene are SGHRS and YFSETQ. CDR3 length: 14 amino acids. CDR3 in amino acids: CASSFGQAQETQYF. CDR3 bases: TGCGCCAGCAGCTTCGGACAGGCCCAAGAGACCCAGTACTTC.

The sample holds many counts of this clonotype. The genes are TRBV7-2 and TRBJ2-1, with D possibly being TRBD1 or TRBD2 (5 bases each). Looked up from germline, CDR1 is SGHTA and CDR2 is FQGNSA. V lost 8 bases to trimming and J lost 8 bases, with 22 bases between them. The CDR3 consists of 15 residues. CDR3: CASQSIGTEVDEQFF. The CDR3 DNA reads TGTGCCAGCCAATCAATCGGGACGGAGGTAGATGAGCAGTTCTTC.

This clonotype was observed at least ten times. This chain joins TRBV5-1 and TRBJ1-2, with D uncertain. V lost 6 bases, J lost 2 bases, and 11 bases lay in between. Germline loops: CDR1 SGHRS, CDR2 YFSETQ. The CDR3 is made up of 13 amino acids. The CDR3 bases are TGCGCCAGCACTCGTGGGTCAAACTATGGCTACACCTTC. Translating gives CASTRGSNYGYTF.

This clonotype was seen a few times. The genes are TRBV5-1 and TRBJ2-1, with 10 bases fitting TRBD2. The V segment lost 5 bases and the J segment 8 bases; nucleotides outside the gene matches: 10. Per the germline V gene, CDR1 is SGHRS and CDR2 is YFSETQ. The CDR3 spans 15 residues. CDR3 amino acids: CASRLGAGGVYEQFF. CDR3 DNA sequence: TGCGCCAGCAGATTAGGAGCGGGAGGGGTCTATGAGCAGTTCTTC.

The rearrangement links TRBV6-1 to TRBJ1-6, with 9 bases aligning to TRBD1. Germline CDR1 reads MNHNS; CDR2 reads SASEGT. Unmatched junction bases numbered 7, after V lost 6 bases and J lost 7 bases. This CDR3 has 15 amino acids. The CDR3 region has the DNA TGTGCCAGCAGCCCCTTACAGGGGGCAAATTCACCCCTCCACTTT. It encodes CASSPLQGANSPLHF.

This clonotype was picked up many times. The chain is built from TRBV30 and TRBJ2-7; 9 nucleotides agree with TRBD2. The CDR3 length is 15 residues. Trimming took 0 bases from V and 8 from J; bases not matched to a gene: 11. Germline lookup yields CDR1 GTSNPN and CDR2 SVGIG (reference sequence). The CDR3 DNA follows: TGTGCCTGGAGTGTACGCGGGGGGGCGACCAGCAAGCAGTACTTC. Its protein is CAWSVRGGATSKQYF.

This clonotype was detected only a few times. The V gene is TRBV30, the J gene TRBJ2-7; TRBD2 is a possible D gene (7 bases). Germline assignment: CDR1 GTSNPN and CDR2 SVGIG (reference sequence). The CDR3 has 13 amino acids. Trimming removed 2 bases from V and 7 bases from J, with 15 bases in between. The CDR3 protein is CAWSRGGSGEQYF. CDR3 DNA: TGTGCCTGGAGTAGGGGGGGCTCGGGGGAGCAGTACTTC.

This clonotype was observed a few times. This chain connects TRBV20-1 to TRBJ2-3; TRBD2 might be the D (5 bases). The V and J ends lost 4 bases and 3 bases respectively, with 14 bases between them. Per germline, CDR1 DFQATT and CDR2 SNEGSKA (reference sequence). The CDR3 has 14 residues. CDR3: CSANLGDGTDTQYF. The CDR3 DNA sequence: TGCAGTGCTAATCTGGGAGATGGGACAGATACGCAGTATTTT.

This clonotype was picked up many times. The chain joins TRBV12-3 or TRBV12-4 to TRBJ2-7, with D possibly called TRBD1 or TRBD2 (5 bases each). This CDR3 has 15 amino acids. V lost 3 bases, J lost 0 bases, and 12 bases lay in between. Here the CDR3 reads CASSFGAGSSYEQYF. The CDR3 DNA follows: TGTGCCAGCAGTTTCGGGGCAGGTAGCTCCTACGAGCAGTACTTC.

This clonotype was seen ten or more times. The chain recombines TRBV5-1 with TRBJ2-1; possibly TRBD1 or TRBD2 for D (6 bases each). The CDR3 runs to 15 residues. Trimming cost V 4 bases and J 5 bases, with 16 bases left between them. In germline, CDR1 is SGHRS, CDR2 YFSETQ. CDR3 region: CASSLLGGGNNEQFF. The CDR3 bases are TGCGCCAGCAGCCTCCTCGGGGGCGGCAACAATGAGCAGTTCTTC. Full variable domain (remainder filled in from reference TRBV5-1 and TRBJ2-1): KAGVTQTPRYLIKTRGQQVTLSCSPISGHRSVSWYQQTPGQGLQFLFEYFSETQRNKGNFPGRFSGRQFSNSRSEMNVSTLELGDSALYLCASSLLGGGNNEQFFGPGTRLTVL.

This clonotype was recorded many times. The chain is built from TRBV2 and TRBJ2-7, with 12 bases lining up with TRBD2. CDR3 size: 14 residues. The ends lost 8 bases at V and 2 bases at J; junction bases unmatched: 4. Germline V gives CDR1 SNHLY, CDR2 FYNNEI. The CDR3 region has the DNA TGTGCCAGCTTGCTAGCGGGAGGGCCCTACGAGCAGTACTTC. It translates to CASLLAGGPYEQYF.

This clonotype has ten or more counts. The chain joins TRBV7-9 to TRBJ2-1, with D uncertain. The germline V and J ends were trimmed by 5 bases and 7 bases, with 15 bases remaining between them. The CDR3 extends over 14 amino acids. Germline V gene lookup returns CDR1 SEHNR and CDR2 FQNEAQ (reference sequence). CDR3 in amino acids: CASSPSITANEQFF. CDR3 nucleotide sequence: TGTGCCAGCAGCCCCTCAATCACGGCTAATGAGCAGTTCTTC.

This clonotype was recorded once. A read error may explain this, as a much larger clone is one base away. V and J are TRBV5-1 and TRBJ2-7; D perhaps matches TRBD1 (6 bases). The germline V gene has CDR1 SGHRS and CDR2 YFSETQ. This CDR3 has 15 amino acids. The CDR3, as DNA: TGCGCCAACAGCTTGATGCCGGGACAATCCTACGAGCAGTACTTC. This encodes CANSLMPGQSYEQYF.

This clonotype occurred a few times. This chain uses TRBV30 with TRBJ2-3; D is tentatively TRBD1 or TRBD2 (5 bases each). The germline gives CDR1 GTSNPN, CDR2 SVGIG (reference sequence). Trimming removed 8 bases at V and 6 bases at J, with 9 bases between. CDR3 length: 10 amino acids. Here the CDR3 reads CAQGTDTQYF. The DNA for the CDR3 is TGTGCCCAAGGGACGGATACGCAGTATTTT.

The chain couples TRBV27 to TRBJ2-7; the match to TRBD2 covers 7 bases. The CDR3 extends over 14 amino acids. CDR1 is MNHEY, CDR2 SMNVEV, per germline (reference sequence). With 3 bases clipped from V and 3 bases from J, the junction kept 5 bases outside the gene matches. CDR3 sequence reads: CASSFGGEGYEQYF. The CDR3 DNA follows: TGTGCCAGCAGTTTTGGCGGGGAGGGCTACGAGCAGTACTTC.

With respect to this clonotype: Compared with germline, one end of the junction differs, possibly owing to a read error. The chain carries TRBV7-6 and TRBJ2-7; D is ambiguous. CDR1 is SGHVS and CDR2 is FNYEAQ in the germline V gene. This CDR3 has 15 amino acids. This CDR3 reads CASSLGSHPTYEQCF. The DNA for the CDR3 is TGTGCCAGCAGCTTAGGATCACACCCGACCTACGAGCAGTGCTTC.

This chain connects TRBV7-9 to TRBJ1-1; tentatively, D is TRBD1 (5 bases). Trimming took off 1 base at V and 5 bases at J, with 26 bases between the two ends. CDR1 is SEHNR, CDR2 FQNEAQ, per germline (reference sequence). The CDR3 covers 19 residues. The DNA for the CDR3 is TGTGCCAGCAGCTTAGGAACCCTGGGGCGGGGGAGGGGATCGACTGAAGCTTTCTTT. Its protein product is CASSLGTLGRGRGSTEAFF. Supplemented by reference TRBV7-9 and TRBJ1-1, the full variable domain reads DTGVSQNPRHKITKRGQNVTFRCDPISEHNRLYWYRQTLGQGPEFLTYFQNEAQLEKSRLLSDRFSAERPKGSFSTLEIQRTEQGDSAMYLCASSLGTLGRGRGSTEAFFGQGTRLTVV.

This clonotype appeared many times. DNA for the CDR3: TGTGCCAGCAGTTTCCGCCGGACAGGGGGGACAGATACGCAGTATTTT. Translating it yields CASSFRRTGGTDTQYF. The chain joins TRBV12-3 or TRBV12-4 to TRBJ2-3, with 10 nucleotides matching TRBD1. The CDR3 sequence is 16 residues long. The J segment lost 3 bases and the V segment lost 3 bases, leaving 6 bases of the junction unmatched.

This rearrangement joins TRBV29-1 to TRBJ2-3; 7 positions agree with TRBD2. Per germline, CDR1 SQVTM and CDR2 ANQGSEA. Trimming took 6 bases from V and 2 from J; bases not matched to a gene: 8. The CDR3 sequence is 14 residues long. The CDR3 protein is CSVVERGHTDTQYF. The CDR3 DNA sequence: TGCAGCGTCGTTGAGCGGGGTCACACAGATACGCAGTATTTT.

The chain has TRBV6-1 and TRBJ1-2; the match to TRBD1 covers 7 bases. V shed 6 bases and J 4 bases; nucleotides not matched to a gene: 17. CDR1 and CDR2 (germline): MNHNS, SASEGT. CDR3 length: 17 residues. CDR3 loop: CASSRDYRQGSGYGYTF. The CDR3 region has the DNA TGTGCCAGCAGCCGCGACTATAGACAGGGAAGCGGCTATGGCTACACCTTC.

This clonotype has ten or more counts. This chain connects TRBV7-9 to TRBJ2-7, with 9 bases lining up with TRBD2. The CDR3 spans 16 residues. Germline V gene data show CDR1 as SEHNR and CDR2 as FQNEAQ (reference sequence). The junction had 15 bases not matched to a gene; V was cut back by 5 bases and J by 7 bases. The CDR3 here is CASSHSSAGGPREQYF. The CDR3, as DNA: TGTGCCAGCAGCCACTCGTCAGCGGGGGGACCTAGAGAGCAGTACTTC.

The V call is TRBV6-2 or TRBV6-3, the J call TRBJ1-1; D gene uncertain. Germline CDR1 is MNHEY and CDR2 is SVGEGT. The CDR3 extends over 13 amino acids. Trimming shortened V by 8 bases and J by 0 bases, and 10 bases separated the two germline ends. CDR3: CASQAAVNTEAFF. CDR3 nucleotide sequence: TGTGCCAGCCAGGCAGCCGTGAACACTGAAGCTTTCTTT.

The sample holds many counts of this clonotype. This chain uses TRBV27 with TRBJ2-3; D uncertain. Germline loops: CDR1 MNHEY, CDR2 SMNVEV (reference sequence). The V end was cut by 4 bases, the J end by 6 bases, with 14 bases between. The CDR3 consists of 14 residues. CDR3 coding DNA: TGTGCCAGCAGTTGGGTCTACCGATGGGATACGCAGTATTTT. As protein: CASSWVYRWDTQYF.

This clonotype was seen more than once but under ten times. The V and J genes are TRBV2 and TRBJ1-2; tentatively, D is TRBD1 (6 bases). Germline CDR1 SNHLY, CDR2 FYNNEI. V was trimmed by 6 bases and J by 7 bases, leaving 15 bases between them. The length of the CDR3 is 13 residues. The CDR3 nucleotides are TGTGCCAGCAGATGGACAGAGGTTTCTGGCTACACCTTC. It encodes CASRWTEVSGYTF.